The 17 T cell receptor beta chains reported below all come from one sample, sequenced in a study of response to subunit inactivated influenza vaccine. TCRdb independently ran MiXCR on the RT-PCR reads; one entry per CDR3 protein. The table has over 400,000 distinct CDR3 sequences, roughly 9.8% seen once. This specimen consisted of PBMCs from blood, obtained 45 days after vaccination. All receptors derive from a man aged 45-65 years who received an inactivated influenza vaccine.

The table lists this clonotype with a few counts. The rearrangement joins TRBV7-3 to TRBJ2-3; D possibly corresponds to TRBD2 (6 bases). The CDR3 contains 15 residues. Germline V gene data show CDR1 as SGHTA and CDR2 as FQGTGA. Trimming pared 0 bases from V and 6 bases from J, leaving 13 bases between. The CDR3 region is CASSLTGSAGDTQYF. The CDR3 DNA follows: TGTGCCAGCAGCTTAACAGGGAGCGCGGGGGATACGCAGTATTTT.

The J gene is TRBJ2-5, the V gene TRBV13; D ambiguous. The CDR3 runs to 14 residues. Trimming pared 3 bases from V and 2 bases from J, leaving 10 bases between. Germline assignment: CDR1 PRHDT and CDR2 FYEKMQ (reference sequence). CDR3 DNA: TGTGCCAGCAGCTTGGGCGGAATTCAAGAGACCCAGTACTTC. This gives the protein CASSLGGIQETQYF.

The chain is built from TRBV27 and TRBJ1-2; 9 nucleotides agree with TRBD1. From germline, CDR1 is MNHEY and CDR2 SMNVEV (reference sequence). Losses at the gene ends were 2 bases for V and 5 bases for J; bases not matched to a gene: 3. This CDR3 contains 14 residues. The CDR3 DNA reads TGTGCCAGCAGTTTAAAGGGGACAGGGTATGGCTACACCTTC. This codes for CASSLKGTGYGYTF.

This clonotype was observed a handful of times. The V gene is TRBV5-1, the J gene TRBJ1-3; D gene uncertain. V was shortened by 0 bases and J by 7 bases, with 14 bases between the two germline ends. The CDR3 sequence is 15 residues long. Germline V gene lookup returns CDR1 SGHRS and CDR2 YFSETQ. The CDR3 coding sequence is TGCGCCAGCAGCTTGGGGACGGGAAAGTGGAACACCATATATTTT. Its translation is CASSLGTGKWNTIYF.

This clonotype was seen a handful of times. The CDR3 DNA follows: TGTGCCAGCAGCCAAGCAGGGTTCGGCACAGATACGCAGTATTTT. Translation: CASSQAGFGTDTQYF. This chain links TRBV4-2 with TRBJ2-3; possibly TRBD1 for D (5 bases). With 1 base removed from V and 1 base from J, the gap between germline ends came to 9 bases. The CDR3 contains 15 residues. Germline V gene data show CDR1 as LGHNA and CDR2 as YNFKEQ.

The CDR3 region has the DNA TGTGCCAGCAGCACCCGGGACGCCCCTACCTACGAGCAGTACTTC. As protein: CASSTRDAPTYEQYF. V is TRBV5-6 and J is TRBJ2-7; D is tentatively TRBD1 or TRBD2 (5 bases each). The CDR3 has 15 residues. Per the germline V gene, CDR1 is SGHDT and CDR2 is YYEEEE. V lost 4 bases and J lost 2, with 16 bases in between.

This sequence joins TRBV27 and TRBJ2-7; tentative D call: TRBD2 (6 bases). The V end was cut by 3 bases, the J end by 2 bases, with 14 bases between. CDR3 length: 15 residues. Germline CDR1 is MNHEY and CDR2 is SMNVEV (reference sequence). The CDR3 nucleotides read TGTGCCAGCAGTTTCGGAGGGCCCGTCGCCTACGAGCAGTACTTC. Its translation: CASSFGGPVAYEQYF.

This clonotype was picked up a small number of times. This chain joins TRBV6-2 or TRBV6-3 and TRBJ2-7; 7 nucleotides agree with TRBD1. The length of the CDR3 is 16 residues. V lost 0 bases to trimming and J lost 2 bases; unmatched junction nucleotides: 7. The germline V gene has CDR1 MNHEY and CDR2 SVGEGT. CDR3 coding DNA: TGTGCCAGCAGTTACTCGAAGGCGCAGGGGGCCTACGAGCAGTACTTC. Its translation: CASSYSKAQGAYEQYF.

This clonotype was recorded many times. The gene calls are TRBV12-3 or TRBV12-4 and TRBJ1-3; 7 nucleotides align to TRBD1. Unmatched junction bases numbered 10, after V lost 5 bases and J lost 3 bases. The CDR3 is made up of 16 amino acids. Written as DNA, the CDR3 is TGTGCCAGCAGTCGTGACAGGGTAGCAAGTGGAAACACCATATATTTT. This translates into CASSRDRVASGNTIYF.

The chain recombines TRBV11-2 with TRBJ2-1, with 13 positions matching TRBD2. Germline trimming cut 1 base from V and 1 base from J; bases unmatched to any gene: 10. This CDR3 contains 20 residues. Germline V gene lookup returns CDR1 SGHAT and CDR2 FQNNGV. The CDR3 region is CASSLVGLAGVRPSYNEQFF. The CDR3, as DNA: TGTGCCAGCAGCTTAGTTGGACTAGCGGGGGTGAGACCTTCCTACAATGAGCAGTTCTTC.

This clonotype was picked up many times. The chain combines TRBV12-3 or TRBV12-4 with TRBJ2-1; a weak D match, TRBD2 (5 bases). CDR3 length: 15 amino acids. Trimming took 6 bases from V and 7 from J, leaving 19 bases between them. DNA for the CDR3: TGTGCCAGCAGCCCCATTAGCGCCGGTAGAAATGAGCAGTTCTTC. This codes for CASSPISAGRNEQFF.

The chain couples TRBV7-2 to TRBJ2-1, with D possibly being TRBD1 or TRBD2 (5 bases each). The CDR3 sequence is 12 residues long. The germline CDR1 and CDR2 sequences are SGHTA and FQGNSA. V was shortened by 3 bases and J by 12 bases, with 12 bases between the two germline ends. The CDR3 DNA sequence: TGTGCCAGCAGCTTGGACTTGGGGCGGCAGTTCTTC. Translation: CASSLDLGRQFF.

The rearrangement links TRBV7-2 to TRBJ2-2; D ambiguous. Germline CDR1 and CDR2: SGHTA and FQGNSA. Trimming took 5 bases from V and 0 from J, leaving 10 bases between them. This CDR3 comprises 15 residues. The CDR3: CASSTGPSNTGELFF. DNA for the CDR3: TGTGCCAGCAGCACCGGGCCCTCGAACACCGGGGAGCTGTTTTTT.

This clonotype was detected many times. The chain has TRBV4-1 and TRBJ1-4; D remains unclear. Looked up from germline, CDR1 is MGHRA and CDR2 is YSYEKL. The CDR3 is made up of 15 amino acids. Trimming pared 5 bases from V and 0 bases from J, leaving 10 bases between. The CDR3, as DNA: TGCGCCAGCAGCTACCCCGGTGCAACTAATGAAAAACTGTTTTTT. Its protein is CASSYPGATNEKLFF.

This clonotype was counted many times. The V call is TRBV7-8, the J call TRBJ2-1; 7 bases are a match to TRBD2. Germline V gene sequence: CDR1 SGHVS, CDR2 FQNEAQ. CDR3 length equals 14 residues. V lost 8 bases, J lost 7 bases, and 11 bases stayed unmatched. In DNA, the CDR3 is TGTGCCAGCGGAAGGACTAGAAGTGGTAATGAGCAGTTCTTC. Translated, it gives CASGRTRSGNEQFF. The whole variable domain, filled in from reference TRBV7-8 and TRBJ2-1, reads GAGVSQSPRYKVAKRGQDVALRCDPISGHVSLFWYQQALGQGPEFLTYFQNEAQLDKSGLPSDRFFAERPEGSVSTLKIQRTQQEDSAVYLCASGRTRSGNEQFFGPGTRLTVL.

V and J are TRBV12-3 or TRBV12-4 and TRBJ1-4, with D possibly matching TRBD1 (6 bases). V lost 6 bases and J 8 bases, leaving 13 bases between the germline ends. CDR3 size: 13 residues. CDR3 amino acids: CASSRRGGEKLFF. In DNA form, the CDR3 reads TGTGCCAGCAGCCGCCGGGGGGGCGAAAAACTGTTTTTT.

The CDR3 sequence: CSARGSTYEQYF. In DNA, the CDR3 is TGCAGTGCTAGAGGGTCGACCTACGAGCAGTACTTC. The chain carries TRBV20-1 and TRBJ2-7; no definite D call. Germline V gene lookup returns CDR1 DFQATT and CDR2 SNEGSKA (reference sequence). The ends were cut back, 1 base at V and 2 bases at J, with 6 bases in the middle. The CDR3 runs 12 residues.